The 17 T cell receptor beta chains below were found in one sample sequenced in a study of T-cell reconstitution after alpha-beta-depleted transplantation in children (dated by TCRdb to the mid-2010s). The library came from PCR. TCRdb lists the instrument as Illumina HiSeq 2500. TCR libraries were prepared with molecular barcoding, using unique molecular identifiers to normalize TCRbeta repertoire quantification. TCRdb took the public reads, trimmed them with fastp at Q25, ran MiXCR for clone calling and kept in-frame beta chains. Rows merge per CDR3 protein into single entries with the most common DNA and genes. The table for this sample lists a few hundred thousand distinct CDR3 sequences; under 15% of them were counted only once. The ten most abundant clones make up approximately 5.4% of the sample. Sequenced material: PBMCs from the stem cell graft donor, taken from the stem cell graft. These receptors originate from a human donor who donated a stem cell graft to a child with combined immunodeficiency.

This clonotype was picked up a small number of times. The rearrangement uses TRBV9 and TRBJ2-7; a possible D gene is TRBD1 (6 bases). Trimming left V 2 bases short and J 3 bases short, with 15 bases between. The CDR3 runs 15 residues. Germline CDR1 SGDLS, CDR2 YYNGEE. The chain's CDR3 is CASSVAPGQNYEQYF. In DNA form, the CDR3 reads TGTGCCAGCAGCGTTGCCCCCGGACAGAACTACGAGCAGTACTTC.

This clonotype was seen repeatedly, ten times or more. The CDR3 coding sequence is TGTGCCATCAGTGTTGGAGCGCAAGAGACCCAGTACTTC. The encoded protein is CAISVGAQETQYF. The chain recombines TRBV10-3 with TRBJ2-5; D uncertain. Germline V gives CDR1 ENHRY, CDR2 SYGVKD. CDR3 length equals 13 residues. V lost 4 bases and J 2 bases, leaving 8 bases between the germline ends.

This clonotype was counted at least ten times. The chain recombines TRBV2 with TRBJ2-3; perhaps TRBD1 as D (5 bases). V was shortened by 3 bases and J by 3 bases, with 13 bases between the two germline ends. The CDR3 contains 15 residues. The germline gives CDR1 SNHLY, CDR2 FYNNEI. The CDR3 region has the DNA TGTGCCAGCAGTGAGAGAAGGGGCAAAACAGATACGCAGTATTTT. Protein sequence: CASSERRGKTDTQYF.

This clonotype was observed many times. The chain carries TRBV2 and TRBJ2-7, with 7 bases lining up with TRBD2. This CDR3 spans 12 amino acids. J gave up 5 bases and V 4 bases, and 2 bases lay outside the gene matches. Germline V lookup: CDR1 SNHLY, CDR2 FYNNEI. This chain's CDR3 is CASSGGGNEQYF. The CDR3 region has the DNA TGTGCCAGCAGTGGGGGGGGGAACGAGCAGTACTTC.

The sample holds a few counts of this clonotype. Written as DNA, the CDR3 is TGCGCCAGCAGCCAAGGGACAGGGCAAAATCAGCCCCAGCATTTT. Its protein is CASSQGTGQNQPQHF. V usage is TRBV4-3 and J usage is TRBJ1-5, with 8 nucleotides matching TRBD1. Losses at the gene ends were 1 base for V and 4 bases for J; bases not matched to a gene: 3. Germline CDR1 LGHNA, CDR2 YSLEER. The CDR3 has 15 amino acids.

This clonotype was seen at least ten times. CDR3 protein: CASSFEGRTEAFF. CDR3 DNA sequence: TGTGCCAGCAGCTTTGAGGGGAGGACTGAAGCTTTCTTT. The chain combines TRBV7-2 with TRBJ1-1; D perhaps matches TRBD1 (5 bases). Between the trimmed V and J ends, which lost 3 bases and 5 bases, there was a span of 10 bases. Germline V gives CDR1 SGHTA, CDR2 FQGNSA. There are 13 residues in the CDR3.

This clonotype came up once. The V call is TRBV3-1, the J call TRBJ2-2; D unclear. The CDR3 has 15 amino acids. The germline CDR1 and CDR2 sequences are LGHDT and YNNKEL (reference sequence). Trimming removed 2 bases from V and 1 base from J, with 8 bases in between. The CDR3 loop is CASSQPTLNTGELFF. CDR3 nucleotides: TGTGCCAGCAGCCAACCGACCCTGAACACCGGGGAGCTGTTTTTT.

This clonotype was observed a few times. The chain combines TRBV4-2 with TRBJ2-7, with 9 bases that match TRBD2. From germline, CDR1 is LGHNA and CDR2 YNFKEQ. CDR3 length equals 14 residues. With V trimmed by 4 bases and J by 4 bases, 5 bases remained unmatched. CDR3 protein: CASSRGTSRYEQYF. The CDR3, as DNA: TGTGCCAGCAGCCGAGGGACTAGCCGGTACGAGCAGTACTTC.

This clonotype was seen a handful of times. The V call is TRBV28, the J call TRBJ2-3; D possibly corresponds to TRBD2 (6 bases). The CDR3 runs to 16 residues. Per the germline V gene, CDR1 is MDHEN and CDR2 is SYDVKM. Trimming pared 6 bases from V and 6 bases from J, leaving 22 bases between. CDR3 loop: CASRRRTSRASDTQYF. CDR3 bases: TGTGCCAGCAGACGCCGCACTAGCCGGGCATCCGATACGCAGTATTTT.

The chain combines TRBV6-1 with TRBJ2-1; tentatively, D is TRBD1 (6 bases). Germline V CDR1 and CDR2: MNHNS, SASEGT. The ends were cut back, 6 bases at V and 0 bases at J, with 12 bases in the middle. The length of the CDR3 is 15 residues. CDR3 nucleotide sequence: TGTGCCAGCAGGAACGGACAGAGCTCCTACAATGAGCAGTTCTTC. It translates to CASRNGQSSYNEQFF.

This clonotype was counted only a few times. This chain links TRBV5-8 with TRBJ1-2; 10 nucleotides agree with TRBD1. The CDR3 has 15 amino acids. Unmatched junction bases numbered 8, after V lost 1 base and J lost 8 bases. Germline-derived CDR1 and CDR2 are SGHTS and YDEGEE. Written as DNA, the CDR3 is TGTGCCAGCAGCTTGCAGACAGGGGGCGTCTGGGGCTACACCTTC. Its translation: CASSLQTGGVWGYTF.

This clonotype has ten or more counts. The rearrangement links TRBV12-3 or TRBV12-4 to TRBJ2-7; 13 nucleotides line up with TRBD2. The CDR3 has 15 amino acids. The V gene end was trimmed by 6 bases and the J gene end by 5 bases; junction bases not matched to a gene: 7. CDR3 residues: CASSTGLAGTHEQYF. The DNA of the CDR3 is TGTGCCAGCAGCACGGGACTAGCGGGAACCCACGAGCAGTACTTC.

This clonotype was detected only a few times. CDR3 sequence: CASSPAEYQPQHF. The CDR3 DNA sequence: TGTGCCAGCTCACCGGCAGAATATCAGCCCCAGCATTTT. The rearrangement joins TRBV18 to TRBJ1-5; D is unclear. CDR1 is KGHSH and CDR2 is LQKENI in the germline V gene. The CDR3 length is 13 residues. With 3 bases removed from V and 5 bases from J, the gap between germline ends came to 8 bases. The full variable domain, rest sourced from reference TRBV18 and TRBJ1-5, is NAGVMQNPRHLVRRRGQEARLRCSPMKGHSHVYWYRQLPEEGLKFMVYLQKENIIDESGMPKERFSAEFPKEGPSILRIQQVVRGDSAAYFCASSPAEYQPQHFGDGTRLSIL.

The chain is built from TRBV7-8 and TRBJ2-3; 7 bases are shared with TRBD1. The CDR3 contains 16 residues. The V gene's germline CDR1 is SGHVS and CDR2 FQNEAQ. Losses at the gene ends were 6 bases for V and 2 bases for J; bases not matched to a gene: 11. This CDR3 reads CASRMTGSGSTDTQYF. In DNA, the CDR3 is TGTGCCAGCAGGATGACAGGGTCAGGGTCCACAGATACGCAGTATTTT. Supplemented by reference TRBV7-8 and TRBJ2-3, the full variable domain reads GAGVSQSPRYKVAKRGQDVALRCDPISGHVSLFWYQQALGQGPEFLTYFQNEAQLDKSGLPSDRFFAERPEGSVSTLKIQRTQQEDSAVYLCASRMTGSGSTDTQYFGPGTRLTVL.

The V call is TRBV7-9, the J call TRBJ1-5; D is perhaps TRBD1 (5 bases). CDR3 length: 14 residues. CDR1 is SEHNR, CDR2 FQNEAQ, per germline (reference sequence). V gave up 5 bases and J gave up 0 bases, with 8 bases separating them. This CDR3 reads CASSMDNSNQPQHF. For the CDR3, the DNA is TGTGCCAGCAGCATGGACAATAGCAATCAGCCCCAGCATTTT. The full variable domain, rest sourced from reference TRBV7-9 and TRBJ1-5, is DTGVSQNPRHKITKRGQNVTFRCDPISEHNRLYWYRQTLGQGPEFLTYFQNEAQLEKSRLLSDRFSAERPKGSFSTLEIQRTEQGDSAMYLCASSMDNSNQPQHFGDGTRLSIL.

This clonotype showed up many times. The chain joins TRBV4-1 to TRBJ2-7; a weak D match, TRBD1 (5 bases). The CDR3 consists of 16 residues. Germline V gene lookup returns CDR1 MGHRA and CDR2 YSYEKL. V gave up 4 bases and J gave up 1 base, with 17 bases separating them. Here the CDR3 reads CASSPSGAAKSYEQYF. The CDR3 DNA reads as TGCGCCAGCAGCCCGTCTGGGGCTGCCAAATCCTACGAGCAGTACTTC.

This clonotype was counted only a few times. The chain links TRBV29-1 to TRBJ2-5, with TRBD2 matching 8 bases. Germline CDR1 reads SQVTM; CDR2 reads ANQGSEA. With 6 bases clipped from V and 5 bases from J, the junction kept 11 bases outside the gene matches. CDR3 size: 14 residues. The CDR3 loop reads CSVAGLGVGETQYF. The CDR3 DNA reads TGCAGCGTCGCGGGACTAGGGGTCGGGGAGACCCAGTACTTC.